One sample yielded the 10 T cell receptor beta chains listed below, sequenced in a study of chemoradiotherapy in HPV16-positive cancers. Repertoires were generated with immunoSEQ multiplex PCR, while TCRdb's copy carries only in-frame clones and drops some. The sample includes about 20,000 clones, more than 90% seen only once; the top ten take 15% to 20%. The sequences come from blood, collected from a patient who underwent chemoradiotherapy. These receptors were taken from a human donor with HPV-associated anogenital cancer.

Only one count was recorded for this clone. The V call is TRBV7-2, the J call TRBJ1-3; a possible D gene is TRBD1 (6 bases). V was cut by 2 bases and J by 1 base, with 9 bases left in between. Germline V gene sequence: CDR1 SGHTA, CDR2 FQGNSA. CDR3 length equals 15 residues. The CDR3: CASSLQQGSGNTIYF. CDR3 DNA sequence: TGTGCCAGCAGCTTACAACAGGGATCTGGAAACACCATATATTTT.

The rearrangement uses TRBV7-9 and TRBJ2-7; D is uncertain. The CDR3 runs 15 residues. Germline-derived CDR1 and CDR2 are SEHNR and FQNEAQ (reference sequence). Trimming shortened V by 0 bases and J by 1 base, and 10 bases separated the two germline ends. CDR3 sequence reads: CASSLAEIVSYEQYF. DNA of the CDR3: TGTGCCAGCAGCTTAGCGGAAATCGTATCCTACGAGCAGTACTTC.

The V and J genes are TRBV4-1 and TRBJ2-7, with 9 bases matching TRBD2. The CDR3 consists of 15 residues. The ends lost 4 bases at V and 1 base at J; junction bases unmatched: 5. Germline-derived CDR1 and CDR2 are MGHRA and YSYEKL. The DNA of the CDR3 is TGCGCCAGCAGCCCGGGACTAGCTGGGTCCTACGAGCAGTACTTC. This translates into CASSPGLAGSYEQYF.

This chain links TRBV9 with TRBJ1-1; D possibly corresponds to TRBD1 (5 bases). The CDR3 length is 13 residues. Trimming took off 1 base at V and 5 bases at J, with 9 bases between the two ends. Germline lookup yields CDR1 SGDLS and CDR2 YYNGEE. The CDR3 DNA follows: TGTGCCAGCAGCGTATACGGGGGAACTGAAGCTTTCTTT. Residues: CASSVYGGTEAFF. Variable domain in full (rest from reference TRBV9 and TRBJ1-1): DSGVTQTPKHLITATGQRVTLRCSPRSGDLSVYWYQQSLDQGLQFLIQYYNGEERAKGNILERFSAQQFPDLHSELNLSSLELGDSALYFCASSVYGGTEAFFGQGTRLTVV.

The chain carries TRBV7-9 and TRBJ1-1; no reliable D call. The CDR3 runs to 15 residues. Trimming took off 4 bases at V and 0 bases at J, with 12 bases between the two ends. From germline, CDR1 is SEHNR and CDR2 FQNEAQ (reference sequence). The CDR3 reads CASSSDGRMNTEAFF. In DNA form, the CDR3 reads TGTGCCAGCAGCTCCGATGGCAGGATGAACACTGAAGCTTTCTTT.

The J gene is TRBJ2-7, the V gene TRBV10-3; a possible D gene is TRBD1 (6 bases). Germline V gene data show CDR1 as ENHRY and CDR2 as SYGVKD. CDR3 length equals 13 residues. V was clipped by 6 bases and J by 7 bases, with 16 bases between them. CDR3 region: CAIRDTGSREQYF. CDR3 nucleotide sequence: TGTGCCATCAGGGATACAGGGTCGCGGGAGCAGTACTTC.

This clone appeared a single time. CDR3 sequence (DNA): TGTGCCAGCAGCTCGACGGGACAGAAAGAGACCCAGTACTTC. It encodes CASSSTGQKETQYF. This rearrangement joins TRBV7-9 to TRBJ2-5, with 7 bases lining up with TRBD1. Germline CDR1 SEHNR, CDR2 FQNEAQ (reference sequence). The trim removed 4 bases at V and 3 bases at J, leaving 5 bases unmatched. The length of the CDR3 is 14 residues.

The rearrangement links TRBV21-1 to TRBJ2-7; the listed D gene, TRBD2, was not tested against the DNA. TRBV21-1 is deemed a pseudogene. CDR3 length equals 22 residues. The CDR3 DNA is TGTGCCAGCAGCAAAGCGCTTTTGGTGTCTAGTTATAAGTATCGGGTACCCTACGAGCAGTACTTC. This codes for CASSKALLVSSYKYRVPYEQYF.

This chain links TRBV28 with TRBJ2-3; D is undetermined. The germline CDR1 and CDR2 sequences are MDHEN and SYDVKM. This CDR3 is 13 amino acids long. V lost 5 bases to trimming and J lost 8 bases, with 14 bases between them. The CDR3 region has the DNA TGTGCCAGCAGTCCGCCAGAGGTTTCTACGCAGTATTTT. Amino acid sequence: CASSPPEVSTQYF.

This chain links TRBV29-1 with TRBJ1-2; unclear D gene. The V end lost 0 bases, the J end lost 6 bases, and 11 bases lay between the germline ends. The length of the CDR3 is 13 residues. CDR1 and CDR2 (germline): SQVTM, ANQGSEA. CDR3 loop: CSVEDSGRNGYTF. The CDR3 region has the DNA TGCAGCGTTGAAGATTCCGGGCGGAATGGCTACACCTTC.